This entry is about one T cell receptor (beta chain). Its recognized antigen is unknown. Within one base of it there is no much larger clone, and no base qualities were kept. The donors were healthy, HIV-negative adults who had no recently reported acute infections or vaccinations. Every donor was a Caucasian adult living in Nashville, Tennessee, USA. CD4+ T cells were enriched through magnetic negative selection, after which naive cells were positively selected on CD45RA and the remaining negative fraction served as the memory subset. Blood was collected by leukapheresis, and PBMCs were isolated by Ficoll-Histopaque density gradient centrifugation and then cryopreserved in liquid nitrogen vapor phase. Analytical flow cytometry was used to check the purity and quantity of every magnetically sorted T cell population. Genomic DNA was isolated from each sorted fraction and quantified by UV absorbance on a Nanodrop 2000c.

CDR1 and CDR2 are read off the germline V gene as SGHTA and FQGNSA. The CDR3, from cysteine to phenylalanine, totals 14 residues. The only DNA kept is the CDR3, 42 bases in frame from the first base. V is cut back by 5 bases and J by 4 bases, with 6 bases in the junction unmatched. The data derive from a study of shared clonotypes between healthy human individuals (dated by TCRdb to 2018 to 2020). Broadly, across the study: The cohort comprised a couple of women and a few men aged 18 to 49 years. Per donor, three plates each were used for CD4 naive and CD4 memory, two for CD8 naive, and one for CD8 memory. The study deeply sequenced blood TCR repertoires of five healthy adults to estimate repertoire size and the extent of clonotype sharing between individuals. Different laboratories and diverse techniques were used to prepare libraries and sequence TCR repertoires, to increase sequencing depth and limit assay-specific biases. Leukapheresis yielded between about 0.8 and 8.9 billion PBMCs per donor. What the study reported, not specific to this receptor: Even with the large sequencing depth, rarefaction of the sorted-subset datasets indicated that sequencing was incomplete. Because the study included a small number of donors, the genetic and exposure-history diversity represented was limited. Pairwise subsampling led to the expectation that sequencing depth would affect the degree of clonotype sharing among donors. Sharing across several donors was observed for approximately 5% of naive CD4, over 3% of naive CD8, around 2.5% of memory CD4, and around 0.4% of memory CD8 clonotypes. Sampling was limited to blood, and TCR repertoires in tissue likely differ from TCR repertoires in blood. Clonotypes shared by all four sorted-subset donors showed higher generation probabilities than non-shared clonotypes. Naive subsets generally had larger estimated clonotype richness than memory subsets.

Using the deep immunoSEQ assay, TCR CDR3 regions were amplified from genomic DNA by multiplex PCR. Extracted genomic DNA from each cell subset was spread evenly across all wells of several immunoSEQ 96-well plates, with each plate serving as a replicate. For sorted subsets, around 200 ng genomic DNA, equal to tens of thousands of T cell genomes, was loaded into each replicate PCR. Purified libraries were quantified with a Qubit 3.0 fluorometer, sized on a Bioanalyzer 2100, and re-quantified with the KAPA Library Quantification kit. Every immunoSEQ 96-well plate was sequenced on a separate single-read 150-cycle Illumina NextSeq 550 flow cell. The paper's processing steps were these. The immunoSEQ output contained only junctional sequences without quality scores, so filtering could not match that applied to full-length reads. Sequences were annotated with PyIR, a Python wrapper for IgBLAST v1.9, using IMGT germline references to assign V/J genes and CDR3. Reads with weak V/J assignments (E-value above 1e-6), missing CDR3, stop codons, out-of-frame junctions, or ambiguous translated residues were removed. V3J clonotypes were defined as sequences sharing the same inferred V gene, J gene, and CDR3 amino acid sequence. Percentage overlap between repertoires was computed as shared unique clonotypes divided by the size of the smaller repertoire. RTK rarefaction, the Chao1 estimator, and Recon v2.1 estimates of unobserved clonotypes were used to assess repertoire richness. Generation probabilities were computed with OLGA for all TCRbeta clonotypes obtained by the gDNA method from four donors. Held by TCRdb, this immuneACCESS table contains in-frame sequences only and omits some clones. Under half of the omission traces to an unresolved V gene where checked; the cause of the rest is unknown. V, J and clone size are those of that table, while D and trimming were read from the DNA. The sample data list about 2,500,000 clones, and around nine tenths of these were observed just once. 0.11% to 0.15% of the sample is taken by the ten largest.

The TCR was taken from a man aged 18 to 35 in good health. The sequenced material came from naive CD4+ T cells sorted from blood. What this sample's cell subset or site label stands for: CD45RA+ positively selected. The chain is encoded by TRBV7-2 joined to TRBJ2-3, with 7 middle bases fitting TRBD1. At the DNA level, the sequence is TGTGCCAGCAGCACAGGGGTAGAGTCAGATACGCAGTATTTT. Protein translation: CASSTGVESDTQYF.